This is a list of T cell receptor beta chains from one sample in a study of type 1 and type 2 diabetes patients. TCRdb processed the multiplex PCR reads anew with MiXCR; each CDR3 protein has one entry. The sample yields some 250,000 distinct CDR3 sequences, roughly 44% seen once. Sequencing used peripheral blood mononuclear cells (PBMCs). These receptors all come from a young man with type 2 diabetes. Both conserved end residues are part of each CDR3. Each record gives: D gene, J gene, V gene, CDR3 protein. A D gene is named only where the DNA matches it firmly.

NA | TRBJ2-2 | TRBV19 | CASSPGANTGELFF
TRBD1 | TRBJ1-2 | TRBV19 | CASSILGQPEGGYTF
NA | TRBJ1-5 | TRBV30 | CAWSTLPNQPQHF
TRBD1 | TRBJ1-2 | TRBV6-1 | CASMEDRGGYGYTF
NA | TRBJ1-2 | TRBV2 | CASSEGDAIRDYGYTF
TRBD1 | TRBJ2-5 | TRBV6-5 | CASSYDRGTETQYF
TRBD2 | TRBJ2-7 | TRBV13 | CASSHTGGSYEQYF
NA | TRBJ2-2 | TRBV28 | CASTLGALLNTGELFF
NA | TRBJ2-5 | TRBV10-1 | CASSEWEETQYF
TRBD1 | TRBJ1-1 | TRBV10-3 | CAIRGTGPNTEAFF
NA | TRBJ1-1 | TRBV6-6 | CASSPDRDEAFF
TRBD1 | TRBJ1-5 | TRBV5-1 | CASSSGQDNQPQHF
NA | TRBJ1-6 | TRBV28 | CAGSSYNSPLHF
NA | TRBJ2-1 | TRBV5-4 | CASSLSTAYNEQFF
TRBD2 | TRBJ2-1 | TRBV7-8 | CASSPSGVSYNEQFF
NA | TRBJ2-2 | TRBV9 | CASSQGTTGELFF
TRBD1 | TRBJ1-2 | TRBV9 | CASSVAPINVSRAGGSYGYTF
TRBD1 | TRBJ1-2 | TRBV9 | CASSHALGQVANYGYTF
NA | TRBJ2-5 | TRBV7-2 | CASSPQVPRETQYF
NA | TRBJ1-6 | TRBV13 | CASSLATVSPLHF
TRBD2 | TRBJ2-1 | TRBV7-3 | CASSLYWTGTSDNPEQFF
TRBD2 | TRBJ2-7 | TRBV19 | CASSSPGTSDSYEQYF
TRBD1 | TRBJ1-5 | TRBV25-1 | CASSTRTGGAINQPQHF
NA | TRBJ2-2 | TRBV12-3/TRBV12-4 | CASSLDRGTGELFF
TRBD1 | TRBJ1-2 | TRBV2 | CASRRRTGKNGYTF
TRBD1 | TRBJ2-7 | TRBV2 | CASSGTGASEQYF
NA | TRBJ2-2 | TRBV6-6 | CASSYSASYPGGELFF
TRBD1 | TRBJ1-2 | TRBV20-1 | CSAPLTTGGAGYGYTF
TRBD1 | TRBJ1-6 | TRBV12-3/TRBV12-4 | CASSFDREYSPLHF
NA | TRBJ1-2 | TRBV19 | CATRGPYGYTF
TRBD2 | TRBJ2-1 | TRBV7-2 | CASSIKFSGAYNEQFF
NA | TRBJ2-1 | TRBV2 | CASSPTSSTYNEQFF
NA | TRBJ1-6 | TRBV20-1 | CSGKGGNNSPLHF
NA | TRBJ2-6 | TRBV20-1 | CSAEWSSGANVLTF
TRBD1 | TRBJ1-5 | TRBV27 | CASRETGGRQPQHF
TRBD2 | TRBJ2-3 | TRBV19 | CASSIDGTSGALDTQYF
NA | TRBJ2-1 | TRBV19 | CASSPFLGWHEQFF